One T cell receptor beta chain is described in this entry. Some clones are missing from TCRdb's copy, which holds only in-frame ones; the method was immunoSEQ multiplex PCR. The sample contains over 9,000 clones, roughly 27% of which appear only once. This entry is derived from a study of graft-versus-host responses after intestinal transplantation. Study-wide points: An association linked early post-transplant HvG declines with peak circulating GvH clone levels.

Germline CDR1 is MGHRA and CDR2 is YSYEKL. The CDR3 is 17 amino acids. After removal of 0 bases from V and 4 bases from J, the junction contained 8 bases not matched to a gene. This TCR came from a human patient who received an intestinal transplant. The sequencing here drew on alloreactive CD4+ T cells from a mixed lymphocyte reaction culture, taken before intestinal transplant. This sample's subset: CFSE-low proliferating T cells sorted from roughly six-day pre-transplant mixed lymphocyte reaction (GvH or HvG direction). The V gene is TRBV4-1, the J gene TRBJ2-1; 8 bases align to TRBD2. For the CDR3, the DNA is TGCGCCAGCAGCCAAGATTTCCCTAGCGGGTTGTACAATGAGCAGTTCTTC. Its translation: CASSQDFPSGLYNEQFF.